What follows are 24 T cell receptor beta chains derived from one specimen sequenced in a study of blood T cell repertoires in COVID-19. Assay used: immunoSEQ multiplex PCR; TCRdb lists only in-frame clones, some missing. This table holds roughly 150,000 clones, approximately 82% found once. The sequencing input was peripheral blood. The origin of the receptors is a man in his sixties or seventies who had recovered from COVID-19.

The V gene is TRBV19, the J gene TRBJ2-3; D ambiguous. This CDR3 spans 14 amino acids. From germline, CDR1 is LNHDA and CDR2 SQIVND (reference sequence). V lost 3 bases, J lost 5 bases, and 12 bases lay in between. CDR3 bases: TGTGCCAGTAGTATCGCCCCCTCAGGAGATACGCAGTATTTT. It translates to CASSIAPSGDTQYF.

The gene calls are TRBV5-8 and TRBJ1-2; D gene uncertain. The V end was cut by 0 bases, the J end by 1 base, with 7 bases between. Germline CDR1 SGHTS, CDR2 YDEGEE. The CDR3 covers 14 residues. The CDR3 DNA sequence: TGTGCCAGCAGCTTGGCCGGGTTTAACTATGGCTACACCTTC. Amino acids: CASSLAGFNYGYTF.

The genes are TRBV5-1 and TRBJ2-5; 7 bases are shared with TRBD1. V lost 4 bases, J lost 2 bases, and 2 bases stayed unmatched. Germline V gives CDR1 SGHRS, CDR2 YFSETQ. This CDR3 has 13 amino acids. The CDR3 sequence: CASSRDSQETQYF. For the CDR3, the DNA is TGCGCCAGCAGCCGGGACAGTCAAGAGACCCAGTACTTC.

This clone was counted a single time. This rearrangement joins TRBV28 to TRBJ1-3; 8 nucleotides align to TRBD1. This CDR3 region has 14 residues. Germline V gene lookup returns CDR1 MDHEN and CDR2 SYDVKM. Germline trimming cut 7 bases from V and 2 bases from J; bases unmatched to any gene: 4. This CDR3 is CASTLDRAGNTIYF. CDR3 bases: TGTGCCAGCACCCTGGACAGGGCTGGAAACACCATATATTTT.

V is TRBV19 and J is TRBJ1-1; 10 bases line up with TRBD1. The CDR3 consists of 15 residues. The germline V gene has CDR1 LNHDA and CDR2 SQIVND (reference sequence). V shed 6 bases, J shed 10 bases, and the junction held 14 bases outside the gene matches. CDR3 coding DNA: TGTGCCAGTAGAAATAACGGGGGGACAGGGGATCGAGCTTTCTTT. Translating gives CASRNNGGTGDRAFF.

V usage is TRBV6-5 and J usage is TRBJ1-4; 10 positions match TRBD1. From germline, CDR1 is MNHEY and CDR2 SVGAGI. The CDR3 covers 14 residues. V dropped 4 bases and J dropped 6; count of bases not matched to a gene: 2. CDR3 region: CASSWGTGDEKLFF. CDR3 sequence (DNA): TGTGCCAGCAGTTGGGGGACAGGGGATGAAAAACTGTTTTTT.

This rearrangement joins TRBV19 to TRBJ2-1; 8 bases align to TRBD2. Germline V gives CDR1 LNHDA, CDR2 SQIVND (reference sequence). This CDR3 is 16 amino acids long. Trimming cost V 5 bases and J 5 bases; bases outside gene matches: 11. The CDR3: CASSPRTSTLHNEQFF. The CDR3, as DNA: TGTGCCAGTAGTCCCCGGACTAGCACCTTACACAATGAGCAGTTCTTC.

This chain connects TRBV28 to TRBJ2-7; 9 bases agree with TRBD2. Germline V lookup: CDR1 MDHEN, CDR2 SYDVKM. CDR3 length: 16 amino acids. V shed 4 bases and J 2 bases; nucleotides not matched to a gene: 9. The CDR3 DNA sequence: TGTGCCAGCAGTTCACCTACTAGCGGGTCTCCCTACGAGCAGTACTTC. Residues: CASSSPTSGSPYEQYF.

The V and J genes are TRBV3-1 (or the pseudogene TRBV3-2) and TRBJ1-1; 7 nucleotides align to TRBD1. The length of the CDR3 is 14 residues. CDR1 and CDR2 from the germline V gene are LGHDT and YNNKEL (reference sequence). V was clipped by 1 base and J by 5 bases; unmatched bases: 4. The CDR3 loop is CASSQVQGDTEAFF. The DNA of the CDR3 is TGTGCCAGCAGCCAAGTCCAGGGGGATACTGAAGCTTTCTTT.

This rearrangement joins TRBV3-1 (or the pseudogene TRBV3-2) to TRBJ1-2; TRBD1 agrees at 7 bases. J lost 5 bases, V lost 4 bases, and 10 bases had no gene match. Germline V gives CDR1 LGHDT, CDR2 YNNKEL (reference sequence). There are 15 residues in the CDR3. The CDR3 loop reads CASSPGTADQYGYTF. Written as DNA, the CDR3 is TGTGCCAGCAGCCCCGGGACAGCCGACCAGTATGGCTACACCTTC.

The CDR3, as DNA: TGCGCCAGCAGCCAAGATTGGACAGGGAGAAACACCATATATTTT. Its translation: CASSQDWTGRNTIYF. This chain uses TRBV4-3 with TRBJ1-3; TRBD1 agrees at 8 bases. Germline lookup yields CDR1 LGHNA and CDR2 YSLEER. CDR3 length: 15 residues. The ends lost 0 bases at V and 5 bases at J; junction bases unmatched: 3.

The CDR3 protein is CASNTRGRGNTGELFF. Written as DNA, the CDR3 is TGTGCCAGCAACACGAGGGGGAGAGGGAACACCGGGGAGCTGTTTTTT. The J gene is TRBJ2-2, the V gene TRBV11-2, with a tentative D call TRBD1 (6 bases). The CDR3 covers 16 residues. Germline values: CDR1 SGHAT, CDR2 FQNNGV. V was cut by 7 bases and J by 1 base, with 16 bases left in between.

This clone appeared a single time. The junction departs from the called germline gene at one end, perhaps through a read error. The gene calls are TRBV5-1 and TRBJ2-7; 8 bases align to TRBD2. CDR3 length: 14 amino acids. Germline values: CDR1 SGHRS, CDR2 YFSETQ. CDR3 bases: TGCGCCAGCACCTTGGTCAGCGGGAGTGGCGAGCAGTACTTC. It codes for CASTLVSGSGEQYF.

The V call is TRBV6-6, the J call TRBJ2-1; 8 nucleotides agree with TRBD2. The CDR3 is made up of 15 amino acids. V was pared by 6 bases and J by 6 bases, with 10 bases of the junction left unmatched. Germline CDR1 and CDR2: MNHNY and SVGAGI (reference sequence). CDR3 in DNA: TGTGCCAGCAGGACTCCGGGACTAGTGATCAATGAGCAGTTCTTC. This translates into CASRTPGLVINEQFF.

V gene TRBV15 combines with J gene TRBJ2-1; tentative D call: TRBD1 (6 bases). Germline V CDR1 and CDR2: LNHNV, YYDKDF (reference sequence). The CDR3 sequence is 16 residues long. Trimming stripped 1 base from V and 0 bases from J, with 10 bases between. CDR3 DNA sequence: TGTGCCACCAGCAGAGGGGGGCTGAGCTCCTACAATGAGCAGTTCTTC. Translating it yields CATSRGGLSSYNEQFF.

This chain joins TRBV3-1 (or the pseudogene TRBV3-2) and TRBJ1-1, with D possibly TRBD1 on 6 matching bases. Germline CDR1 LGHDT, CDR2 YNNKEL (reference sequence). There are 15 residues in the CDR3. V dropped 3 bases and J dropped 0 bases, with 11 bases sitting between them. CDR3 protein: CASSHGGALNTEAFF. In DNA form, the CDR3 reads TGTGCCAGCAGCCACGGGGGGGCTTTGAACACTGAAGCTTTCTTT.

The CDR3 reads CASSFGGLAGVNYEQYF. In DNA, the CDR3 is TGTGCCAGCAGCTTCGGAGGATTAGCGGGAGTTAACTACGAGCAGTACTTC. The chain carries TRBV11-2 and TRBJ2-7; 9 bases map to TRBD2. The germline gives CDR1 SGHAT, CDR2 FQNNGV. V shed 3 bases and J 3 bases; nucleotides not matched to a gene: 12. The CDR3 is made up of 17 amino acids.

The chain joins TRBV6-1 to TRBJ2-7; weak D call: TRBD1 (6 bases). Germline CDR1 reads MNHNS; CDR2 reads SASEGT. The CDR3 has 16 residues. V lost 4 bases and J 5 bases, leaving 21 bases between the germline ends. The CDR3 here is CASSGGYWTEVHEQYF. The CDR3 region has the DNA TGTGCCAGCAGTGGAGGGTACTGGACAGAGGTTCACGAGCAGTACTTC.

This clone came up once. V and J are TRBV10-3 and TRBJ1-5; 11 bases are a match to TRBD1. CDR3 length: 13 amino acids. CDR1 ENHRY and CDR2 SYGVKD come from the germline V gene. The J segment lost 6 bases and the V segment lost 9 bases, leaving 4 bases of the junction unmatched. The CDR3 reads CAIGQGASQPQHF. DNA of the CDR3: TGTGCCATAGGACAGGGGGCAAGTCAGCCCCAGCATTTT.

Here the CDR3 reads CASSLGVNTGELFF. The DNA of the CDR3 is TGTGCCAGCAGCTTGGGCGTTAACACCGGGGAGCTGTTTTTT. V is TRBV5-5 and J is TRBJ2-2; D gene uncertain. The CDR3 runs to 14 residues. CDR1 SGHKS and CDR2 YYEKEE come from the germline V gene (reference sequence). Trimming left V 0 bases short and J 2 bases short, with 5 bases between. Supplemented by reference TRBV5-5 and TRBJ2-2, the full variable domain reads DAGVTQSPTHLIKTRGQQVTLRCSPISGHKSVSWYQQVLGQGPQFIFQYYEKEERGRGNFPDRFSARQFPNYSSELNVNALLLGDSALYLCASSLGVNTGELFFGEGSRLTVL.

The genes are TRBV4-3 and TRBJ2-1, with D uncertain. There are 16 residues in the CDR3. Trimming removed 0 bases from V and 3 bases from J, with 12 bases in between. Germline lookup yields CDR1 LGHNA and CDR2 YSLEER. CDR3 bases: TGCGCCAGCAGCCAAGATTTACAGTTATACTACAATGAGCAGTTCTTC. Translated, it gives CASSQDLQLYYNEQFF.

The rearrangement joins TRBV6-6 to TRBJ1-2; D uncertain. Germline CDR1 is MNHNY and CDR2 is SVGAGI (reference sequence). CDR3 length: 14 residues. Trimming removed 0 bases at V and 8 bases at J, with 13 bases between. The CDR3 coding sequence is TGTGCCAGCAGTTACTCGTGGGGTCGGGAGGGCTACACCTTC. This codes for CASSYSWGREGYTF.

The CDR3 reads CASSQGTVSQLYYEQYF. CDR3 in DNA: TGTGCCAGCAGCCAAGGGACAGTCTCCCAACTCTACTACGAGCAGTACTTC. The chain uses TRBV3-1 (or the pseudogene TRBV3-2) and TRBJ2-7; perhaps TRBD1 as D (6 bases). The CDR3 spans 17 residues. V was cut by 1 base and J by 3 bases, with 19 bases left in between. The germline gives CDR1 LGHDT, CDR2 YNNKEL (reference sequence).

The V gene is TRBV5-1, the J gene TRBJ2-1, with 8 bases matching TRBD1. Germline V lookup: CDR1 SGHRS, CDR2 YFSETQ. The CDR3 has 16 amino acids. The V segment lost 1 base and the J segment 7 bases; nucleotides outside the gene matches: 10. The CDR3 reads CASSLLAGGAGNEQFF. CDR3 nucleotides: TGCGCCAGCAGCTTGCTAGCAGGGGGCGCGGGAAATGAGCAGTTCTTC.